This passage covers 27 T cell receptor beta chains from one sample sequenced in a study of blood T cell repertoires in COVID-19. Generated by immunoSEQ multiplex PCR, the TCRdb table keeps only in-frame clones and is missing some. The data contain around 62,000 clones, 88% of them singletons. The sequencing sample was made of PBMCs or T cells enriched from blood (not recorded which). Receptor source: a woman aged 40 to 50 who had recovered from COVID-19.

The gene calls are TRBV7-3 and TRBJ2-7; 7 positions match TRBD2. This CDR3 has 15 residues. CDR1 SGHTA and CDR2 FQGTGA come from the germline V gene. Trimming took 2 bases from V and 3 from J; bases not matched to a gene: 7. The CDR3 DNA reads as TGTGCCAGCAGCTTATTGGGCGGGGGAGACTACGAGCAGTACTTC. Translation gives CASSLLGGGDYEQYF.

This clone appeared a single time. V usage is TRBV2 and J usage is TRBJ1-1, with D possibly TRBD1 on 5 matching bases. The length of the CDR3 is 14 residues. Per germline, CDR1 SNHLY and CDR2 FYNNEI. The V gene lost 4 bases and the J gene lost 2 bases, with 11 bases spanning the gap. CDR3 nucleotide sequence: TGTGCCAGCAGTGCAGGGAATGTAAACACTGAAGCTTTCTTT. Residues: CASSAGNVNTEAFF.

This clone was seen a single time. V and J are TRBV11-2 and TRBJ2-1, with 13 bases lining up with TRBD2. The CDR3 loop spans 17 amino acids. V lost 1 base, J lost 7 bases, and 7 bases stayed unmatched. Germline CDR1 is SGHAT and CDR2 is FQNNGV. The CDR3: CASSLAGGTSGVNEQFF. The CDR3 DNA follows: TGTGCCAGCAGCTTAGCAGGAGGGACTAGCGGGGTAAATGAGCAGTTCTTC.

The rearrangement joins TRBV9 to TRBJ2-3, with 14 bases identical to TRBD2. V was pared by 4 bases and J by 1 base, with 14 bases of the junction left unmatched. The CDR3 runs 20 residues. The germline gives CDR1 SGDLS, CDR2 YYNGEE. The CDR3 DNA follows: TGTGCCAGCAGCATTGGACTAGCGGGGGGTGGTAGCTACGGCACAGATACGCAGTATTTT. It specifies CASSIGLAGGGSYGTDTQYF.

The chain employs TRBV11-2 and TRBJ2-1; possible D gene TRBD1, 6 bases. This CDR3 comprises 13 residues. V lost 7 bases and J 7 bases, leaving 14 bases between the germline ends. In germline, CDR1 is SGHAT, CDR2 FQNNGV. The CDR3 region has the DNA TGTGCCAGCACCATTATACAGGGAAATGAGCAGTTCTTC. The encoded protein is CASTIIQGNEQFF.

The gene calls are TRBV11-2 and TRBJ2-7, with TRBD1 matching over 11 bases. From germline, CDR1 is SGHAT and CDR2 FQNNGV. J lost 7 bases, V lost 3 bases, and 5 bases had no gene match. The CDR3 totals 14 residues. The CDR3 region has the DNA TGTGCCAGCAGCTTGGACAGGGGGCTAGGTGAGCAGTACTTC. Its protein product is CASSLDRGLGEQYF. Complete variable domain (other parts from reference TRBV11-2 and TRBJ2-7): EAGVAQSPRYKIIEKRQSVAFWCNPISGHATLYWYQQILGQGPKLLIQFQNNGVVDDSQLPKDRFSAERLKGVDSTLKIQPAKLEDSAVYLCASSLDRGLGEQYFGPGTRLTVT.

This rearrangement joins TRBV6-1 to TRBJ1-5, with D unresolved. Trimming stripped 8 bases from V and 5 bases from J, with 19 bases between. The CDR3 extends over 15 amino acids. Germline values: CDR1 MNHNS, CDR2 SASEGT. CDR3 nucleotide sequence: TGTGCCAGCGTCCCCCGTATTGCGATTGATCAGCCCCAGCATTTT. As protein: CASVPRIAIDQPQHF.

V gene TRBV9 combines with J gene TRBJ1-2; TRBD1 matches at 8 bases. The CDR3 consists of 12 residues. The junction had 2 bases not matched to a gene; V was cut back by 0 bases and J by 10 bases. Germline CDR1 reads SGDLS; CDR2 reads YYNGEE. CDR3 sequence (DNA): TGTGCCAGCAGCGTAGTGGACAGGGTCTACACCTTC. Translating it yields CASSVVDRVYTF.

The CDR3 DNA is TGCGCCAGCAGCGGGGGCTCCAGCACAGATACGCAGTATTTT. Amino acids: CASSGGSSTDTQYF. The rearrangement links TRBV4-1 to TRBJ2-3, with TRBD1 as a possible D gene (6 bases). Germline CDR1 MGHRA, CDR2 YSYEKL. V lost 5 bases to trimming and J lost 0 bases, with 9 bases between them. The CDR3 consists of 14 residues.

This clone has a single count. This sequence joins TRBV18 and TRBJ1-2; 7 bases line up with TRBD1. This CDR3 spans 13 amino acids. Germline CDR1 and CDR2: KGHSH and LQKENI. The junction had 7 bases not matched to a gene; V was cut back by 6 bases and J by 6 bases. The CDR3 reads CASSTGVEDGYTF. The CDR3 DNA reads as TGTGCCAGCTCCACAGGGGTTGAAGATGGCTACACCTTC. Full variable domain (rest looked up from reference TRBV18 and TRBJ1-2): NAGVMQNPRHLVRRRGQEARLRCSPMKGHSHVYWYRQLPEEGLKFMVYLQKENIIDESGMPKERFSAEFPKEGPSILRIQQVVRGDSAAYFCASSTGVEDGYTFGSGTRLTVV.

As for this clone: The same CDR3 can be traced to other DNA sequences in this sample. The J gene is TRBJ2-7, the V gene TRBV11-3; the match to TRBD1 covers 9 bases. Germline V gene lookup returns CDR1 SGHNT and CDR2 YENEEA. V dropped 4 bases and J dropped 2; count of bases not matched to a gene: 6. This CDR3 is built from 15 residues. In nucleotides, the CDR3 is TGTGCCAGCAGCTCACCGGGACAGGGAACCTACGAGCAGTACTTC. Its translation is CASSSPGQGTYEQYF.

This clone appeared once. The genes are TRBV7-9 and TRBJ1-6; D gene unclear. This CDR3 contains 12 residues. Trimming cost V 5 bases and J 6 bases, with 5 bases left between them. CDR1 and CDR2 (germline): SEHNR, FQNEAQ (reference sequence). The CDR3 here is CASSTSNSPLHF. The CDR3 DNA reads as TGTGCCAGCAGCACCAGTAATTCACCCCTCCACTTT.

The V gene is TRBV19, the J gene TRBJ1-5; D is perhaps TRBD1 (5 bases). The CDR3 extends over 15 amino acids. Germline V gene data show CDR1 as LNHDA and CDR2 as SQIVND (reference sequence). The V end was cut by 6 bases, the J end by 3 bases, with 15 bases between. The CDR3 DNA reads TGTGCCAGTAGCCAGGGCTTTAGCATCAATCAGCCCCAGCATTTT. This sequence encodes CASSQGFSINQPQHF.

The chain's CDR3 is CASSVVPLAGGSTDTQYF. CDR3 sequence (DNA): TGTGCCAGCAGCGTAGTCCCTCTAGCGGGGGGTAGCACAGATACGCAGTATTTT. The chain joins TRBV9 to TRBJ2-3, with 11 bases identical to TRBD2. Germline CDR1 SGDLS, CDR2 YYNGEE. This CDR3 spans 18 amino acids. V was clipped by 0 bases and J by 0 bases; unmatched bases: 6. The whole variable domain, filled in from reference TRBV9 and TRBJ2-3, reads DSGVTQTPKHLITATGQRVTLRCSPRSGDLSVYWYQQSLDQGLQFLIQYYNGEERAKGNILERFSAQQFPDLHSELNLSSLELGDSALYFCASSVVPLAGGSTDTQYFGPGTRLTVL.

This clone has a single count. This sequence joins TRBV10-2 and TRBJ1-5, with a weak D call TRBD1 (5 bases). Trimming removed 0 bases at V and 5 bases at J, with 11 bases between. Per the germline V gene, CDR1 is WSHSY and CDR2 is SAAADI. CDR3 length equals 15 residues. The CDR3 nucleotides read TGCGCCAGCAGTGAGTCCTCCGCGGGGGATCAGCCCCAGCATTTT. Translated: CASSESSAGDQPQHF.

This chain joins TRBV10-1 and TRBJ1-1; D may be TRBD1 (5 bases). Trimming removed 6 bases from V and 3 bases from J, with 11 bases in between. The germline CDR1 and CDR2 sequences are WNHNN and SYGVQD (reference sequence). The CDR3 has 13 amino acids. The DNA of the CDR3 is TGCGCCAGCAGAGCGGGACCGTACACTGAAGCTTTCTTT. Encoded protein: CASRAGPYTEAFF.

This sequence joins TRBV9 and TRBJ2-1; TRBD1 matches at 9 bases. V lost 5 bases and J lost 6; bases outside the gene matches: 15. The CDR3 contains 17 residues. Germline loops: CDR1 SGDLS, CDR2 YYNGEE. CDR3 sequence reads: CASSENPGQGTINEQFF. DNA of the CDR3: TGTGCCAGCAGTGAGAATCCGGGACAGGGAACCATCAATGAGCAGTTCTTC. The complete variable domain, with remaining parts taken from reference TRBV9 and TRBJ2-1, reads DSGVTQTPKHLITATGQRVTLRCSPRSGDLSVYWYQQSLDQGLQFLIQYYNGEERAKGNILERFSAQQFPDLHSELNLSSLELGDSALYFCASSENPGQGTINEQFFGPGTRLTVL.

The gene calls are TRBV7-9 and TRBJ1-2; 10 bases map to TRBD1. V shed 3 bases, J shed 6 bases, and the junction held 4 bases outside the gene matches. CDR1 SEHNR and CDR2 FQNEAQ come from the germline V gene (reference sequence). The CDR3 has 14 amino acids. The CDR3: CASSFTGTGDGYTF. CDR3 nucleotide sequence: TGTGCCAGCAGCTTCACCGGGACAGGGGATGGCTACACCTTC.

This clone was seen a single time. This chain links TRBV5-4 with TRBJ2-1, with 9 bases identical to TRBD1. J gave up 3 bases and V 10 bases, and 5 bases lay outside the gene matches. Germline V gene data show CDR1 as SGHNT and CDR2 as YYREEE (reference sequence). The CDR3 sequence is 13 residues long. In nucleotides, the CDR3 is TGTGCCGGGGGACAGGGCATCTACAATGAGCAGTTCTTC. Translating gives CAGGQGIYNEQFF.

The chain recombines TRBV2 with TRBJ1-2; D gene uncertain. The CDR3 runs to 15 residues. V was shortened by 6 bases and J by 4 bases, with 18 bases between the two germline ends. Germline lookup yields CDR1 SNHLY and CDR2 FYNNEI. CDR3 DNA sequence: TGTGCCAGCAGAGCCCCCCCCCGGGAAGTCTATGGCTACACCTTC. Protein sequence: CASRAPPREVYGYTF.

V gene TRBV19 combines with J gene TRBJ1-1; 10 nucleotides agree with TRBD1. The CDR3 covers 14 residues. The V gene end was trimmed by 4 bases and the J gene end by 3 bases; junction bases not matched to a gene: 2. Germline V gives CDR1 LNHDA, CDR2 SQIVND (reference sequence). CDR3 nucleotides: TGTGCCAGTAGTAAGGGACAGGGGTACACTGAAGCTTTCTTT. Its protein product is CASSKGQGYTEAFF.

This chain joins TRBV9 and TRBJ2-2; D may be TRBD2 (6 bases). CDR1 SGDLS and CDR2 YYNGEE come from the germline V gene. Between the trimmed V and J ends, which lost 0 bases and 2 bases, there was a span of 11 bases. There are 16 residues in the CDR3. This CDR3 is CASSVGLAINTGELFF. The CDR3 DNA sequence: TGTGCCAGCAGCGTAGGGCTAGCGATAAACACCGGGGAGCTGTTTTTT.

For the CDR3, the DNA is TGTGCCAGCAGCGACAGCAGGGGGCCCGCAACTAATGAAAAACTGTTTTTT. This encodes CASSDSRGPATNEKLFF. The chain joins TRBV7-8 to TRBJ1-4, with 8 bases identical to TRBD1. Trimming removed 5 bases from V and 0 bases from J; junction bases left unmatched: 8. The CDR3 runs to 17 residues. Germline V gene sequence: CDR1 SGHVS, CDR2 FQNEAQ.

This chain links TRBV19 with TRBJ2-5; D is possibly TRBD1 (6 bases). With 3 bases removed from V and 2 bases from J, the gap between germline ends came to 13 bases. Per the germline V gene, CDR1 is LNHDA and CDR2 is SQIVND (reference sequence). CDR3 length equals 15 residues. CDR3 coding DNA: TGTGCCAGTAGTATTTTCAGGGACACACAAGAGACCCAGTACTTC. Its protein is CASSIFRDTQETQYF.

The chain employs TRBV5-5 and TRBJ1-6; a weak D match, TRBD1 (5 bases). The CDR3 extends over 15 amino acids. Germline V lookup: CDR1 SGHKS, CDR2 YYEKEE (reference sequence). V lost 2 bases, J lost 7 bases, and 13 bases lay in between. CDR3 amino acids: CASSFLGGVNSPLHF. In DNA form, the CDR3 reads TGTGCCAGCAGCTTTCTCGGGGGAGTAAATTCACCCCTCCACTTT.

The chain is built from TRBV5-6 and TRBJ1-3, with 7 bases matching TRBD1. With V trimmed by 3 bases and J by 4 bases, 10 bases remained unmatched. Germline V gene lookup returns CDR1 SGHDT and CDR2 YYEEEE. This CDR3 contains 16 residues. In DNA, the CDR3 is TGTGCCAGCAGCTATGGGACAGCTCAGGGGGGAAACACCATATATTTT. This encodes CASSYGTAQGGNTIYF. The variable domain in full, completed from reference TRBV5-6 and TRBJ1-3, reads DAGVTQSPTHLIKTRGQQVTLRCSPKSGHDTVSWYQQALGQGPQFIFQYYEEEERQRGNFPDRFSGHQFPNYSSELNVNALLLGDSALYLCASSYGTAQGGNTIYFGEGSWLTVV.

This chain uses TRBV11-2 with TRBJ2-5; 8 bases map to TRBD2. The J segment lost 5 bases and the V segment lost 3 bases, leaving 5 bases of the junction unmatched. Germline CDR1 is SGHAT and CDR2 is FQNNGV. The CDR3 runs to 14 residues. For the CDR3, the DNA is TGTGCCAGCAGCTTTTCAGCGGGGGAGGAGACCCAGTACTTC. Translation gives CASSFSAGEETQYF.